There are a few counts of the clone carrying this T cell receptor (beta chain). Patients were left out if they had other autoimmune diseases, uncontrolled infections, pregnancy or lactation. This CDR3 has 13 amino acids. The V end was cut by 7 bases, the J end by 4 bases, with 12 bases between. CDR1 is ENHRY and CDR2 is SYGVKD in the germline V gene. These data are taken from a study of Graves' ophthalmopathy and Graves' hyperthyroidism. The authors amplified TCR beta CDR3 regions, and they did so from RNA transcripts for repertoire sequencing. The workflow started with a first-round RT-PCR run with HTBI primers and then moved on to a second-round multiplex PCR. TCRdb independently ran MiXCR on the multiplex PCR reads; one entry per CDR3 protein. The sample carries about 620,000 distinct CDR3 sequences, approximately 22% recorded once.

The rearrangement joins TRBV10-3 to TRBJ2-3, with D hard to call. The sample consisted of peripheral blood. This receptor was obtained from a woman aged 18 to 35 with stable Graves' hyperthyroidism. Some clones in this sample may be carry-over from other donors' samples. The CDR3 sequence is CAITEFGSDTQYF. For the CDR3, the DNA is TGTGCCATCACCGAGTTCGGATCAGATACGCAGTATTTT.